This T cell receptor (beta chain) appears in the sequencing data of a study of blood T cell repertoires in COVID-19. Study as a whole: Samples of COVID-19 (acute and convalescent) were obtained from the United States, Italy and Spain. T cells, B-cell-depleted T cells, or PBMCs supplied cDNA or gDNA.

Per the original methods: Reference gene primer amplification yielded estimated nucleated cell counts. Method: immunoSEQ multiplex PCR; TCRdb's copy keeps in-frame clones and lacks some. Clonal size and the V and J genes are those of that table, whereas D and trimming came from the DNA. Here the sample spans about 80,000 clones, roughly 88% being singletons. This CDR3 has 11 amino acids. CDR1 is SGHAT, CDR2 FQNNGV, per germline. V gave up 8 bases and J gave up 4 bases, with 8 bases separating them. The origin of this receptor is a woman of 80 years or more with acute or convalescent COVID-19. This chain connects TRBV11-2 to TRBJ2-5; weak D call: TRBD1 (5 bases). Source material: peripheral blood. The CDR3 sequence: CASGHGETQYF. The CDR3 nucleotides read TGTGCCAGCGGACACGGAGAGACCCAGTACTTC.